The next 18 T cell receptor beta chains were all read from a single sample in a study of cytomegalovirus exposure and HLA in healthy donors. Amplification used 60 Vbeta primers and 13 Jbeta primers. Produced via immunoSEQ multiplex PCR; TCRdb's table is partial and in-frame only. The sample contains about 150,000 clones, roughly 78% of which appear only once. Sequencing used PBMCs. Receptors originate from a middle-aged man in good health and CMV-seropositive.

This sequence joins TRBV4-1 and TRBJ2-7; D call uncertain. The CDR3 extends over 14 amino acids. Deletions cut 0 bases from V and 4 bases from J, with 10 bases between. Germline V CDR1 and CDR2: MGHRA, YSYEKL. The CDR3 DNA sequence: TGCGCCAGCAGCCAAGATTTGAGATCATACGAGCAGTACTTC. Its translation is CASSQDLRSYEQYF.

The chain couples TRBV9 to TRBJ2-3; D unresolved. The V and J ends lost 1 base and 6 bases respectively, with 9 bases between them. CDR3 size: 13 residues. Germline-derived CDR1 and CDR2 are SGDLS and YYNGEE. CDR3 nucleotides: TGTGCCAGCAGCGTACGCCCGCGGGATACGCAGTATTTT. Protein sequence: CASSVRPRDTQYF. Based on the CDR3 plus reference TRBV9 and TRBJ2-3, the full variable domain is DSGVTQTPKHLITATGQRVTLRCSPRSGDLSVYWYQQSLDQGLQFLIQYYNGEERAKGNILERFSAQQFPDLHSELNLSSLELGDSALYFCASSVRPRDTQYFGPGTRLTVL.

This clone has just one count. V is TRBV5-1 and J is TRBJ2-5; 16 nucleotides match TRBD2. Per the germline V gene, CDR1 is SGHRS and CDR2 is YFSETQ. V was pared by 3 bases and J by 4 bases, with 9 bases of the junction left unmatched. CDR3 length: 18 amino acids. The CDR3, as DNA: TGCGCCAGCAGCTCAGGGGGACTAGCGGGAGGGGGCGCAGAGACCCAGTACTTC. This codes for CASSSGGLAGGGAETQYF.

This sequence joins TRBV2 and TRBJ2-2; 10 bases fit TRBD2. V was pared by 6 bases and J by 0 bases, with 7 bases of the junction left unmatched. The CDR3 is made up of 17 amino acids. The germline CDR1 and CDR2 sequences are SNHLY and FYNNEI. This chain's CDR3 is CASRVKTSGPNTGELFF. As DNA, the CDR3 is TGTGCCAGCAGGGTTAAGACTAGCGGGCCGAACACCGGGGAGCTGTTTTTT.

Details on this clone: One junction end disagrees with the germline gene, perhaps due to a read error. The J gene is TRBJ2-7, the V gene TRBV7-9, with 9 bases matching TRBD2. CDR1 is SEHNR, CDR2 FQNEAQ, per germline (reference sequence). CDR3 size: 16 residues. The CDR3 spells CSSSLMIAGGPPEQYF. DNA of the CDR3: TGTTCCAGCAGCCTCATGATTGCGGGAGGGCCGCCCGAGCAGTACTTC.

The rearrangement joins TRBV2 to TRBJ2-7; the match to TRBD2 covers 10 bases. Germline trimming cut 7 bases from V and 3 bases from J; bases unmatched to any gene: 12. The CDR3 sequence is 16 residues long. Per the germline V gene, CDR1 is SNHLY and CDR2 is FYNNEI. The CDR3 is CASIHTLAGDGYEQYF. CDR3 sequence (DNA): TGTGCCAGCATTCACACCCTAGCGGGAGATGGCTACGAGCAGTACTTC.

V is TRBV5-1 and J is TRBJ2-2; 8 bases fit TRBD1. Trimming cost V 1 base and J 0 bases; bases outside gene matches: 2. Germline V gene data show CDR1 as SGHRS and CDR2 as YFSETQ. The CDR3 covers 16 residues. CDR3 nucleotides: TGCGCCAGCAGCTTGTTGGGACAGGCGAACACCGGGGAGCTGTTTTTT. Protein product: CASSLLGQANTGELFF.

The chain joins TRBV5-1 to TRBJ1-1; weak D call: TRBD1 (6 bases). Germline assignment: CDR1 SGHRS and CDR2 YFSETQ. Between the trimmed V and J ends, which lost 0 bases and 2 bases, there was a span of 11 bases. The CDR3 sequence is 15 residues long. The CDR3 sequence is CASSLDRVSNTEAFF. In nucleotides, the CDR3 is TGCGCCAGCAGCTTGGACAGGGTTTCTAACACTGAAGCTTTCTTT.

This clone turned up a few times. The rearrangement joins TRBV28 to TRBJ1-4; D perhaps matches TRBD1 (6 bases). Germline assignment: CDR1 MDHEN and CDR2 SYDVKM. Trimming cost V 7 bases and J 5 bases, with 14 bases left between them. This CDR3 spans 14 amino acids. Here the CDR3 DNA reads TGTGCCAGCACCGCTAGGGGGACAAATGAAAAACTGTTTTTT. Translation: CASTARGTNEKLFF.

The rearrangement uses TRBV9 and TRBJ2-2, with TRBD2 as a possible D gene (6 bases). This CDR3 contains 17 residues. Germline lookup yields CDR1 SGDLS and CDR2 YYNGEE. Between the trimmed V and J ends, which lost 4 bases and 6 bases, there was a span of 22 bases. The CDR3 DNA sequence: TGTGCCAGCAGCCCCATCTTACGGGAGTGGGCACCCGGGGAGCTGTTTTTT. Encoded protein: CASSPILREWAPGELFF.

V usage is TRBV6-6 and J usage is TRBJ2-2; D gene uncertain. The CDR3 has 15 amino acids. Germline V gives CDR1 MNHNY, CDR2 SVGAGI (reference sequence). V was cut by 2 bases and J by 1 base, with 8 bases left in between. CDR3 protein: CASSYTYRNTGELFF. In nucleotides, the CDR3 is TGTGCCAGCAGTTACACTTACAGGAACACCGGGGAGCTGTTTTTT.

The chain has TRBV5-6 and TRBJ1-4; D not resolved. The CDR3 runs 16 residues. Germline V CDR1 and CDR2: SGHDT, YYEEEE. V lost 4 bases to trimming and J lost 0 bases, with 13 bases between them. The chain's CDR3 is CASSTSTGATNEKLFF. The CDR3 DNA follows: TGTGCCAGCAGCACGTCGACTGGTGCAACTAATGAAAAACTGTTTTTT.

This sequence joins TRBV4-1 and TRBJ1-5, with unresolved D. The CDR3 totals 15 residues. Trimming cost V 0 bases and J 2 bases, with 8 bases left between them. Germline CDR1 reads MGHRA; CDR2 reads YSYEKL. The CDR3 reads CASSQDFGGNQPQHF. DNA of the CDR3: TGCGCCAGCAGCCAAGATTTCGGAGGCAATCAGCCCCAGCATTTT.

The rearrangement joins TRBV20-1 to TRBJ1-2; D ambiguous. Germline CDR1 is DFQATT and CDR2 is SNEGSKA (reference sequence). The V end was cut by 3 bases, the J end by 5 bases, with 7 bases between. The CDR3 extends over 11 amino acids. This chain's CDR3 is CSASESYGYTF. The CDR3 nucleotides read TGCAGTGCTAGCGAGAGTTATGGCTACACCTTC.

This sequence joins TRBV6-5 and TRBJ2-1; perhaps TRBD1 as D (6 bases). From germline, CDR1 is MNHEY and CDR2 SVGAGI. V lost 6 bases and J lost 3, with 9 bases in between. The CDR3 is made up of 13 amino acids. The CDR3 nucleotides are TGTGCCAGCAGATCGGACAGCTACAATGAGCAGTTCTTC. Amino acid sequence: CASRSDSYNEQFF.

The chain combines TRBV18 with TRBJ2-1, with unresolved D. Trimming removed 3 bases at V and 8 bases at J, with 8 bases between. The length of the CDR3 is 12 residues. The germline CDR1 and CDR2 sequences are KGHSH and LQKENI. The CDR3 DNA sequence: TGTGCCAGCTCACCCCCTCGGGATGAGCAGTTCTTC. This codes for CASSPPRDEQFF.

This clone was observed a few times. The chain couples TRBV7-2 to TRBJ1-1, with D tentatively TRBD1 (5 bases). The CDR3 spans 14 residues. Trimming left V 2 bases short and J 5 bases short, with 12 bases between. The V gene's germline CDR1 is SGHTA and CDR2 FQGNSA. CDR3 loop: CASSLLGGWTEAFF. DNA of the CDR3: TGTGCCAGCAGCTTATTGGGGGGTTGGACTGAAGCTTTCTTT.

This chain uses TRBV2 with TRBJ2-6; D is uncertain. CDR1 SNHLY and CDR2 FYNNEI come from the germline V gene. The CDR3 runs 14 residues. V was pared by 3 bases and J by 1 base, with 4 bases between. The chain's CDR3 is CASSDLSGANVLTF. The DNA for the CDR3 is TGTGCCAGCAGTGACCTATCTGGGGCCAACGTCCTGACTTTC.